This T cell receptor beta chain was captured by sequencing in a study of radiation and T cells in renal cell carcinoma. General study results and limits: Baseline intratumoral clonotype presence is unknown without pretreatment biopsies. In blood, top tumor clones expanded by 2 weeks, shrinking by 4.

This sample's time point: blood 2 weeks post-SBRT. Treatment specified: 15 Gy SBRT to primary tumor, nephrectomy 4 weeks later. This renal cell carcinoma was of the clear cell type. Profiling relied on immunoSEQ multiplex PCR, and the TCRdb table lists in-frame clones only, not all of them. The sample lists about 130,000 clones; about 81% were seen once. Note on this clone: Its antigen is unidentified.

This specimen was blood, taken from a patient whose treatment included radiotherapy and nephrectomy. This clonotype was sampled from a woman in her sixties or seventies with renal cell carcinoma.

The CDR3 loop is CASSPGQGALAGYTF. The CDR3 DNA is TGTGCCAGCAGTCCCGGACAGGGGGCCCTCGCTGGCTACACCTTC. The rearrangement uses TRBV28 and TRBJ1-2; 11 bases fit TRBD1. The germline gives CDR1 MDHEN, CDR2 SYDVKM. V dropped 5 bases and J dropped 7; count of bases not matched to a gene: 9. The CDR3 runs to 15 residues.